This section outlines one TCR beta chain sequence together with its context. Antigen: not known. In germline, CDR1 is LGHNA, CDR2 YNFKEQ. The CDR3 runs to 14 residues. V lost 1 base and J 3 bases, leaving 7 bases between the germline ends. The sample belongs to a study of T cell responses to AZD1222 COVID-19 vaccine. Study-wide findings and caveats: The study sampled repertoires only after the peak T cell response. There were mostly white British donors and more females than males, and clonal diversity was possibly underestimated.

Assay used: immunoSEQ multiplex PCR; TCRdb lists only in-frame clones, some missing. The data contain approximately 150,000 clones, about nine tenths of them singletons. The material was peripheral blood, obtained 28 days after the second dose of the MenACWY control vaccine. The chain links TRBV4-2 to TRBJ2-1; D ambiguous. The clonotype comes from an adult who received the MenACWY meningococcal vaccine as a control. CDR3 loop: CASSQAGSYNEQFF. The CDR3, as DNA: TGTGCCAGCAGCCAAGCGGGTAGCTACAATGAGCAGTTCTTC.